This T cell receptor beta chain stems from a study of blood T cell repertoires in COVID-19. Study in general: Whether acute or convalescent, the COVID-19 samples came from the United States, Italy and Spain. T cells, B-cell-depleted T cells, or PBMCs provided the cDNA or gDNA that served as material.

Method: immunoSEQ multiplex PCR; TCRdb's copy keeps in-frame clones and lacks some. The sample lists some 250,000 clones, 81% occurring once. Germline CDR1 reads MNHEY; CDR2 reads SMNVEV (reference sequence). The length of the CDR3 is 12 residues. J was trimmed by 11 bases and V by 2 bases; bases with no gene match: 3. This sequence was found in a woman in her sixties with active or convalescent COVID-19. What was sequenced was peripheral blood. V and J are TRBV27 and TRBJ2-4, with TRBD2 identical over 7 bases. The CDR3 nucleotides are TGTGCCAGCAGTTTACCACGGGGGGTTCAGTACTTC. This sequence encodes CASSLPRGVQYF.